What follows describes a single T cell receptor beta chain. The length of the CDR3 is 13 residues. Trimming left V 3 bases short and J 5 bases short, with 8 bases between. Germline V lookup: CDR1 PRHDT, CDR2 FYEKMQ (reference sequence). The sample is drawn from a study of PD-L1 blockade in urothelial cancer. Overall study context: Prior chemotherapy regimens per patient numbered 0 to 3.

Indicated time point: pretreatment peripheral blood. Synthetic templates analogous to TCR were spiked into all PCRs individually. TCRdb's table, derived via immunoSEQ multiplex PCR, lists solely in-frame clones and lacks some. Here the sample spans under 50,000 clones, roughly 92% being singletons. The sample here was PBMCs, taken around atezolizumab (anti-PD-L1) treatment. This receptor was taken from a woman in her fifties or sixties with urothelial cancer. The gene calls are TRBV13 and TRBJ2-1; a weak D match, TRBD1 (5 bases). The CDR3 spells CASSFDRNNEQFF. Here the CDR3 DNA reads TGTGCCAGCAGCTTCGACAGAAACAATGAGCAGTTCTTC.